Each of the 12 T cell receptor beta chains below was sequenced from the same sample in a study of T cells after yellow fever vaccination (dated by TCRdb to between 2018 and 2020). The library relied on 5' RACE. For sequencing, an Illumina HiSeq 2500 was employed. TCRdb reprocessed the public reads (quality trimming at Q25 with fastp, clone calling with MiXCR) and kept in-frame beta chains. CDR3 protein duplicates are merged, each entry listing the most common genes and DNA. Recorded for this sample are approximately 580,000 distinct CDR3 sequences; roughly a sixth of them occurred a single time. 15% to 20% of the sample is taken by the ten largest. The treatment or condition label here, explained by the study, means: live attenuated yellow fever vaccine strain. The source was PBMCs, collected less than 6 days after the first yellow fever vaccination. These receptors were obtained from a man in his late teens or twenties who received the YFV17D yellow fever vaccine.

The J gene is TRBJ2-3, the V gene TRBV15; no clear D gene. V lost 1 base, J lost 2 bases, and 16 bases lay in between. The germline V gene has CDR1 LNHNV and CDR2 YYDKDF (reference sequence). This CDR3 has 17 residues. The CDR3 region is CATSRARDNPFTDTQYF. In DNA, the CDR3 is TGTGCCACCAGCAGAGCCCGCGACAACCCTTTCACAGATACGCAGTATTTT.

This clonotype was seen more than once but under ten times. V is TRBV7-6 and J is TRBJ2-5, with D possibly matching TRBD1 (6 bases). Germline CDR1 SGHVS, CDR2 FNYEAQ. V lost 0 bases to trimming and J lost 6 bases, with 11 bases between them. The length of the CDR3 is 14 residues. CDR3 amino acids: CASSLAGQGKTQYF. In DNA form, the CDR3 reads TGTGCCAGCAGCTTAGCAGGCCAGGGGAAGACCCAGTACTTC.

This clonotype has a handful of counts. The chain employs TRBV7-9 and TRBJ2-7; no clear D gene. The CDR3 sequence is 14 residues long. V was clipped by 0 bases and J by 4 bases, with 10 bases between them. Germline assignment: CDR1 SEHNR and CDR2 FQNEAQ (reference sequence). The CDR3: CASSLAGRRYEQYF. CDR3 DNA sequence: TGTGCCAGCAGCTTAGCGGGCAGAAGATACGAGCAGTACTTC.

CDR3 protein: CASSRAQQGSYEQYF. The DNA for the CDR3 is TGCGCCAGCAGCCGGGCCCAGCAGGGGTCCTACGAGCAGTACTTC. J is TRBJ2-7 and V is TRBV4-1; tentative D call: TRBD1 (6 bases). Between the trimmed V and J ends, which lost 4 bases and 1 base, there was a span of 14 bases. The CDR3 covers 15 residues. Germline V CDR1 and CDR2: MGHRA, YSYEKL.

This clonotype has just a few counts. V usage is TRBV5-6 and J usage is TRBJ2-3; 9 nucleotides agree with TRBD2. Germline CDR1 is SGHDT and CDR2 is YYEEEE. The CDR3 is made up of 17 amino acids. V gave up 4 bases and J gave up 2 bases; unmatched junction bases: 11. The CDR3 here is CASSGLIAGDFTDTQYF. CDR3 DNA sequence: TGTGCCAGCAGCGGCCTGATAGCGGGGGACTTCACAGATACGCAGTATTTT.

This clonotype was detected once. This CDR3 is CAIAEDDYGYTF. DNA for the CDR3: TGTGCCATCGCGGAGGACGACTATGGCTACACCTTC. The V gene is TRBV10-3, the J gene TRBJ1-2; D ambiguous. V lost 8 bases to trimming and J lost 3 bases, with 10 bases between them. CDR3 length: 12 residues. CDR1 and CDR2 (germline): ENHRY, SYGVKD.

The chain joins TRBV7-2 to TRBJ2-3, with TRBD2 matching over 14 bases. V trimming: 5 bases; J trimming: 4 bases; junction bases outside the gene matches: 5. Germline V CDR1 and CDR2: SGHTA, FQGNSA. There are 16 residues in the CDR3. The CDR3 region is CASSTQGLAGADTQYF. The CDR3 bases are TGTGCCAGCAGCACACAGGGACTAGCGGGGGCAGATACGCAGTATTTT.

The genes are TRBV5-6 and TRBJ1-1; 9 nucleotides match TRBD1. V lost 2 bases, J lost 1 base, and 3 bases stayed unmatched. The germline V gene has CDR1 SGHDT and CDR2 YYEEEE. This CDR3 has 15 residues. DNA of the CDR3: TGTGCCAGCAGCTTAACAGGGGGCCCGAACACTGAAGCTTTCTTT. Amino acids: CASSLTGGPNTEAFF.

The chain combines TRBV11-2 with TRBJ1-1; 9 bases are shared with TRBD1. CDR3 size: 14 residues. Looked up from germline, CDR1 is SGHAT and CDR2 is FQNNGV. V gave up 7 bases and J gave up 3 bases; unmatched junction bases: 6. The CDR3 coding sequence is TGTGCCAGCACCCGGACAGGGGCGTACACTGAAGCTTTCTTT. As protein: CASTRTGAYTEAFF.

This clonotype occurred a few times. The chain couples TRBV5-1 to TRBJ2-5; 9 bases agree with TRBD2. Germline CDR1 SGHRS, CDR2 YFSETQ. CDR3 length equals 16 residues. V gave up 1 base and J gave up 1 base; unmatched junction bases: 5. The CDR3 here is CASSLWLAGVQETQYF. The CDR3 DNA reads as TGCGCCAGCAGCTTGTGGTTAGCGGGGGTCCAAGAGACCCAGTACTTC.

This clonotype was observed many times. The genes are TRBV29-1 and TRBJ1-2; no firm D call. This CDR3 has 13 amino acids. Germline V gene data show CDR1 as SQVTM and CDR2 as ANQGSEA. The chain's CDR3 is CSAFIPLTYGYTF. CDR3 bases: TGCAGTGCTTTTATCCCTCTTACTTATGGCTACACCTTC.

V gene TRBV2 combines with J gene TRBJ1-2, with D hard to call. The length of the CDR3 is 11 residues. The germline V gene has CDR1 SNHLY and CDR2 FYNNEI. Trimming left V 10 bases short and J 14 bases short, with 20 bases between. CDR3 bases: TGTGCCATCCGGGTCCTGCTGGGAAGAACCTTC. It codes for CAIRVLLGRTF.